The entry below describes one T cell receptor (beta chain). Its target is not known. With 7 bases removed from V and 4 bases from J, the gap between germline ends came to 13 bases. The CDR3 length is 13 residues. Germline lookup yields CDR1 MNHEY and CDR2 SVGAGI. These data belong to a study of a mutant IDH1 vaccine in newly diagnosed glioma. As for the study in general: Following radiotherapy alone, or alongside temozolomide cycles, vaccination was started after an interval of 4-6 weeks. It was radiotherapy, temozolomide, or both that patients received previously, with most receiving both.

The protocol was immunoSEQ multiplex PCR, while the TCRdb copy is restricted to in-frame clones and leaves out a portion. In the table there are about 48,000 clones, 70% to 80% of which are singletons. The sample's time point: week 35, safety follow-up. Each vaccine dose was 300 ug of mutant IDH1 20-mer peptide, with topical imiquimod. Patients had eight vaccinations, in weeks 1, 3, 5, 7, 11, 15, 19 and 23. This material consisted of PBMCs, taken from a glioma patient whose treatment included an IDH1 peptide vaccine. The origin of this receptor is a middle-aged man with glioma. The V gene is TRBV6-5, the J gene TRBJ1-2; possible D gene TRBD1, 5 bases. CDR3: CASTEVRGYGYTF. The CDR3 bases are TGTGCCAGCACCGAGGTGAGGGGCTATGGCTACACCTTC.